Presented here are 10 T cell receptor beta chains from one specimen sequenced in a study of blood T cell repertoires in COVID-19. Assay: immunoSEQ multiplex PCR; the TCRdb copy retains only in-frame clones and omits some. This sample has 100,000 to 150,000 clones, with around 91% found just once. Sequenced sample: peripheral blood. The receptors derive from a man between 70 and 80 years old with active or convalescent COVID-19.

The chain links TRBV7-7 to TRBJ1-3; tentatively, D is TRBD1 (6 bases). The CDR3 consists of 15 residues. The germline V gene has CDR1 SSHAT and CDR2 FNYEAQ (reference sequence). Written as DNA, the CDR3 is TGTGCTAGCGGTCCGGGTGGGACAACTGGAAACACCATATATTTT. Translated, it gives CASGPGGTTGNTIYF.

The gene calls are TRBV7-8 and TRBJ2-7, with a possible D match to TRBD2 (5 bases). CDR3 size: 13 residues. The germline CDR1 and CDR2 sequences are SGHVS and FQNEAQ. CDR3 bases: TGTTCCGGTTCCGGCGGCCGGGGTTACGAGCAGTACTTC. The encoded protein is CSGSGGRGYEQYF. The full variable domain, in which reference TRBV7-8 and TRBJ2-7 provide the parts outside the CDR3, is GAGVSQSPRYKVAKRGQDVALRCDPISGHVSLFWYQQALGQGPEFLTYFQNEAQLDKSGLPSDRFFAERPEGSVSTLKIQRTQQEDSAVYLCSGSGGRGYEQYFGPGTRLTVT.

This rearrangement joins TRBV5-1 to TRBJ2-7, with 7 bases identical to TRBD1. CDR3 length: 15 residues. CDR1 and CDR2 from the germline V gene are SGHRS and YFSETQ. The trim removed 0 bases at V and 0 bases at J, leaving 3 bases unmatched. The CDR3 DNA sequence: TGCGCCAGCAGCTTGGACGGACAGGACTCCTACGAGCAGTACTTC. Translated: CASSLDGQDSYEQYF.

The genes are TRBV6-5 and TRBJ1-1; perhaps TRBD1 as D (6 bases). V lost 2 bases, J lost 5 bases, and 18 bases lay in between. In germline, CDR1 is MNHEY, CDR2 SVGAGI. CDR3 length equals 16 residues. DNA for the CDR3: TGTGCCAGCAGTTACCACGGCGGGGGCGGGAGGACTGAAGCTTTCTTT. It is translated as CASSYHGGGGRTEAFF.

The V and J genes are TRBV30 and TRBJ1-5, with D maybe TRBD1 (6 bases). In germline, CDR1 is GTSNPN, CDR2 SVGIG (reference sequence). V gave up 2 bases and J gave up 6 bases, with 14 bases separating them. The CDR3 consists of 14 residues. As DNA, the CDR3 is TGTGCCTGGAGTCGAGACCCAGGGGTTCAGCCCCAGCATTTT. Amino acids: CAWSRDPGVQPQHF.

The chain is built from TRBV28 and TRBJ2-7; TRBD2 matches 7 bases. After removal of 6 bases from V and 4 bases from J, the junction contained 12 bases not matched to a gene. This CDR3 contains 15 residues. Per germline, CDR1 MDHEN and CDR2 SYDVKM. The CDR3 reads CASSWGGARMYEQYF. CDR3 DNA sequence: TGTGCCAGCAGCTGGGGAGGGGCACGGATGTACGAGCAGTACTTC.

The genes are TRBV27 and TRBJ1-5; D is possibly TRBD1 (5 bases). The germline V and J ends were trimmed by 7 bases and 3 bases, with 16 bases remaining between them. This CDR3 contains 15 residues. CDR1 is MNHEY, CDR2 SMNVEV, per germline (reference sequence). CDR3 region: CASNLHGDYNQPQHF. As DNA, the CDR3 is TGTGCCAGCAACCTCCACGGGGACTACAATCAGCCCCAGCATTTT.

This clone was observed once. CDR3 region: CASSLGQGSGNTIYF. As DNA, the CDR3 is TGTGCCAGCAGCCTTGGACAGGGCTCCGGAAACACCATATATTTT. The chain employs TRBV11-3 and TRBJ1-3, with 8 positions matching TRBD1. The CDR3 has 15 amino acids. Germline V gene lookup returns CDR1 SGHNT and CDR2 YENEEA. V dropped 5 bases and J dropped 4; count of bases not matched to a gene: 7.

The chain employs TRBV10-3 and TRBJ1-3; D gene uncertain. Germline CDR1 ENHRY, CDR2 SYGVKD. V was pared by 5 bases and J by 4 bases, with 12 bases between. The CDR3 contains 14 residues. The CDR3 DNA reads TGTGCCATCAGTACCGAGGGCCACGGAAACACCATATATTTT. It yields the protein CAISTEGHGNTIYF.

CDR3 coding DNA: TGTGCCAGCAGCTTAGCGGGGGCTAGCGGGGTCACCGGGGAGCTGTTTTTT. This gives the protein CASSLAGASGVTGELFF. The chain recombines TRBV7-2 with TRBJ2-2, with 9 bases that match TRBD2. The junction had 6 bases not matched to a gene; V was cut back by 0 bases and J by 4 bases. The CDR3 sequence is 17 residues long. CDR1 SGHTA and CDR2 FQGNSA come from the germline V gene.